The next 2 T cell receptor beta chains were all read from a single sample in a study of blood T cell repertoires in COVID-19. Sequencing was performed with immunoSEQ multiplex PCR; in TCRdb, only in-frame clones are kept and a portion is missing. The sample lists approximately 170,000 clones, 88% occurring once. The sample consisted of peripheral blood. Every receptor here comes from a man between 60 and 75 years old with acute or convalescent COVID-19.

This chain connects TRBV6-2 or TRBV6-3 to TRBJ2-2; D perhaps matches TRBD1 (5 bases). Trimming left V 2 bases short and J 5 bases short, with 12 bases between. The germline V gene encodes CDR1 MNHEY and CDR2 SVGEGT. CDR3 length: 15 amino acids. As DNA, the CDR3 is TGTGCCAGCAGTTACGGCCCAGGGCGGACCGGGGAGCTGTTTTTT. Protein sequence: CASSYGPGRTGELFF.

The chain joins TRBV5-1 to TRBJ1-6; tentatively, D is TRBD1 (5 bases). Per the germline V gene, CDR1 is SGHRS and CDR2 is YFSETQ. The CDR3 length is 15 residues. Between the trimmed V and J ends, which lost 4 bases and 6 bases, there was a span of 14 bases. The CDR3 DNA reads as TGCGCCAGCAGCCCGGATCGACAGACTAATTCACCCCTCCACTTT. As protein: CASSPDRQTNSPLHF.